Below, 7 T cell receptor beta chains from the same sample are listed, as sequenced in a study of blood T cell repertoires in COVID-19. Clones were sequenced by immunoSEQ multiplex PCR, and TCRdb holds only the in-frame ones, with some missing. This repertoire shows some 220,000 clones, around 80% found once; its top ten account for about 5.1%. Material for sequencing was peripheral blood. The source is a woman in her sixties who had recovered from COVID-19.

CDR3: CASRVSNSPLHF. The DNA of the CDR3 is TGTGCCAGCAGGGTTAGTAATTCACCCCTCCACTTT. The V and J genes are TRBV12-3 or TRBV12-4 and TRBJ1-6; D not certain. The V gene lost 6 bases and the J gene lost 6 bases, with 6 bases spanning the gap. The CDR3 length is 12 residues.

The chain has TRBV12-3 or TRBV12-4 and TRBJ2-5; no clear D gene. The ends were cut back, 5 bases at V and 5 bases at J, with 12 bases in the middle. This CDR3 region has 13 residues. DNA of the CDR3: TGTGCCAGCAGTACCGGAGAAAGGGAGACCCAGTACTTC. Protein sequence: CASSTGERETQYF.

J is TRBJ2-7 and V is TRBV3-1 (or the pseudogene TRBV3-2); tentatively, D is TRBD1 (6 bases). The CDR3 is 14 amino acids. The germline V and J ends were trimmed by 3 bases and 3 bases, with 12 bases remaining between them. Germline assignment: CDR1 LGHDT and CDR2 YNNKEL (reference sequence). CDR3 sequence reads: CASSHHRVIYEQYF. The CDR3 region has the DNA TGTGCCAGCAGCCATCACAGGGTAATCTACGAGCAGTACTTC.

The rearrangement links TRBV6-1 to TRBJ2-3; D is undetermined. The CDR3 length is 13 residues. Looked up from germline, CDR1 is MNHNS and CDR2 is SASEGT. The V end was cut by 3 bases, the J end by 2 bases, with 6 bases between. The CDR3 DNA sequence: TGTGCCAGCAGTGAGGCTCCCACAGATACGCAGTATTTT. It yields the protein CASSEAPTDTQYF.

J is TRBJ2-7 and V is TRBV14; 7 bases are shared with TRBD1. The germline V gene encodes CDR1 SGHDN and CDR2 FVKESK. The J segment lost 4 bases and the V segment lost 2 bases, leaving 5 bases of the junction unmatched. This CDR3 contains 14 residues. Here the CDR3 reads CASSQQGQIYEQYF. Here the CDR3 DNA reads TGTGCCAGCAGCCAACAGGGACAGATTTACGAGCAGTACTTC.

This chain links TRBV29-1 with TRBJ1-2; 10 positions agree with TRBD1. The CDR3 has 14 residues. The germline V gene encodes CDR1 SQVTM and CDR2 ANQGSEA. Trimming cost V 0 bases and J 4 bases; bases outside gene matches: 2. Here the CDR3 reads CSVEDGQGGYGYTF. CDR3 nucleotide sequence: TGCAGCGTTGAAGATGGACAGGGGGGCTATGGCTACACCTTC.

V is TRBV20-1 and J is TRBJ2-4, with D perhaps matching TRBD2 (6 bases). Per germline, CDR1 DFQATT and CDR2 SNEGSKA (reference sequence). This CDR3 is built from 15 residues. V was trimmed by 3 bases and J by 1 base, leaving 13 bases between them. CDR3 in DNA: TGCAGTGCTAGTTCGGCAGGGAGGGCCAAAAACATTCAGTACTTC. It is translated as CSASSAGRAKNIQYF.